This T cell receptor beta chain was profiled in a study of naive and memory T cell subsets. Study results and limitations: TCR transcript changes with activation or differentiation may affect this RNA method.

This clonotype turned up a few times. Its target is not known. Trimming removed 4 bases from V and 2 bases from J; junction bases left unmatched: 4. The CDR3 consists of 14 residues. Germline lookup yields CDR1 SGHRS and CDR2 YFSETQ. Ligated cDNA underwent four rounds of PCR with nested alpha and beta constant region primers and SP2. Reverse transcription of blood and skin TCR RNA was primed at alpha and beta constant regions. TCRdb reprocessed the 5' RACE reads with MiXCR, giving one entry per CDR3 protein. The table shows more than 50,000 distinct CDR3 sequences, with approximately 8% occurring only once. The library had UMIs added by 3' ligation of an oligonucleotide to TCR cDNA. Whole-blood samples were 2 to 3 ml of peripheral blood from healthy adult volunteers. Input was roughly 1 to 1000 ng of DNase-treated total RNA without cell sorting.

The TCR comes from a female donor in good health. The J gene is TRBJ2-3, the V gene TRBV5-1; TRBD1 aligns across 7 bases. The CDR3 DNA follows: TGCGCCAGCAGCCCGGGACAGCACACAGATACGCAGTATTTT. This codes for CASSPGQHTDTQYF.